This T cell receptor beta chain was documented in a study of CD8+CD57+ T cells in acquired aplastic anemia. CDR3 length: 15 residues. V dropped 5 bases and J dropped 4; count of bases not matched to a gene: 9. Germline V gene data show CDR1 as LNHDA and CDR2 as SQIVND (reference sequence). Genomic DNA, serving as template, underwent TCR beta VDJ and CDR3 profiling. TCRdb redid the calling of the reads with MiXCR, one entry per CDR3 protein. Found here are 110,000 or so distinct CDR3 sequences, 50% to 70% of them singletons; the top ten hold about 31%. Sequencing was done on patients that had shown CD8+CD57+ cell expansion by flow cytometry. Every one of the patients had aplastic anemia (severe, acquired). Patients were untreated when blood was sampled.

Sequencing was carried out using sorted CD4+, CD8+, or CD8+CD57+ T cells (not recorded which) from PBMCs. The chain carries TRBV19 and TRBJ1-2, with TRBD1 matching over 8 bases. The source is a human donor with aplastic anemia. CDR3 protein: CASSPGTGPGYGYTF. In nucleotides, the CDR3 is TGTGCCAGTAGTCCGGGGACAGGTCCAGGCTATGGCTACACCTTC.